A single sample is the source of the 15 T cell receptor beta chains below, sequenced in a study of T cells in Graves' hyperthyroidism and ophthalmopathy. RNA transcripts served as the template for amplifying TCR beta CDR3 regions. Primed by the HTBI set, a first-round RT-PCR was run on the TCR CDR3. TCRdb recomputed calls from the multiplex PCR reads with MiXCR, one row per CDR3 protein. This table holds some 490,000 distinct CDR3 sequences, roughly 22% found once. Sequencing was performed on blood. All receptors come from a woman between 65 and 79 years old with Graves' ophthalmopathy.

Only a few counts were recorded for this clonotype. J is TRBJ1-3 and V is TRBV19; no clear D. CDR3 length: 13 residues. Germline assignment: CDR1 LNHDA and CDR2 SQIVND (reference sequence). V lost 3 bases, J lost 0 bases, and 3 bases lay in between. CDR3: CASSMDSGNTIYF. CDR3 nucleotide sequence: TGTGCCAGTAGTATGGACTCTGGAAACACCATATATTTT.

The sample holds a few counts of this clonotype. The gene calls are TRBV5-1 and TRBJ1-2, with 7 bases matching TRBD1. The V gene's germline CDR1 is SGHRS and CDR2 YFSETQ. Unmatched junction bases numbered 3, after V lost 0 bases and J lost 4 bases. This CDR3 comprises 14 residues. The CDR3 loop is CASSLDRGIYGYTF. The DNA of the CDR3 is TGCGCCAGCAGCTTGGACAGGGGAATCTATGGCTACACCTTC.

This chain uses TRBV5-4 with TRBJ1-1; 10 bases are shared with TRBD1. CDR1 and CDR2 from the germline V gene are SGHNT and YYREEE (reference sequence). CDR3 length: 16 residues. With V trimmed by 1 base and J by 4 bases, 7 bases remained unmatched. CDR3 in DNA: TGTGCCAGCAGCTTGAAGACAGGGGGCCTAGGCACTGAAGCTTTCTTT. Its protein is CASSLKTGGLGTEAFF.

Ten or more counts support this clonotype. The chain carries TRBV2 and TRBJ2-3; 14 nucleotides align to TRBD2. CDR1 and CDR2 from the germline V gene are SNHLY and FYNNEI. V trimming: 7 bases; J trimming: 7 bases; junction bases outside the gene matches: 4. The CDR3 is 14 residues long. The CDR3 sequence: CASIGLAGGNTQYF. DNA of the CDR3: TGTGCCAGCATAGGACTAGCGGGAGGAAATACGCAGTATTTT. The variable domain in full, completed from reference TRBV2 and TRBJ2-3, reads EPEVTQTPSHQVTQMGQEVILRCVPISNHLYFYWYRQILGQKVEFLVSFYNNEISEKSEIFDDQFSVERPDGSNFTLKIRSTKLEDSAMYFCASIGLAGGNTQYFGPGTRLTVL.

This clonotype was seen more than once but under ten times. The chain has TRBV10-3 and TRBJ1-3; 8 positions agree with TRBD1. J gave up 2 bases and V 7 bases, and 4 bases lay outside the gene matches. CDR3 length equals 14 residues. Germline V gene lookup returns CDR1 ENHRY and CDR2 SYGVKD. The CDR3 coding sequence is TGTGCCATCAACCCGACAGGGGCTGGAAACACCATATATTTT. Its protein is CAINPTGAGNTIYF.

This clonotype was counted only a few times. This chain joins TRBV12-3 or TRBV12-4 and TRBJ1-2; 7 positions match TRBD1. V was clipped by 1 base and J by 3 bases; unmatched bases: 2. This CDR3 contains 14 residues. This CDR3 is CASSLGGTDYGYTF. The DNA for the CDR3 is TGTGCCAGCAGTTTAGGAGGGACAGACTATGGCTACACCTTC.

The table lists this clonotype with many counts. CDR3 DNA sequence: TGTGCCAGCAGTCAAGGACAGACCTTGAACACTGAAGCTTTCTTT. Its translation is CASSQGQTLNTEAFF. The chain carries TRBV6-1 and TRBJ1-1; D possibly corresponds to TRBD1 (6 bases). This CDR3 has 15 amino acids. Trimming took off 5 bases at V and 0 bases at J, with 13 bases between the two ends. Per the germline V gene, CDR1 is MNHNS and CDR2 is SASEGT.

The gene calls are TRBV12-3 or TRBV12-4 and TRBJ2-3; TRBD1 or TRBD2 may be the D gene (6 bases each). There are 15 residues in the CDR3. V was trimmed by 2 bases and J by 10 bases, leaving 19 bases between them. As DNA, the CDR3 is TGTGCCAGCAGTTTAAGGGGGAGTGGTAGCGGCTCGCAGTATTTT. Translating gives CASSLRGSGSGSQYF.

V is TRBV6-5 and J is TRBJ2-5; no clear D gene. Looked up from germline, CDR1 is MNHEY and CDR2 is SVGAGI. The CDR3 spans 13 residues. V was shortened by 2 bases and J by 2 bases, with 6 bases between the two germline ends. CDR3 amino acids: CASSYRLQETQYF. The CDR3 region has the DNA TGTGCCAGCAGTTACAGGCTACAAGAGACCCAGTACTTC.

This clonotype was counted ten times or more. The CDR3 region is CASFPVVGADQPQHF. DNA of the CDR3: TGTGCCAGCTTTCCCGTGGTTGGGGCTGATCAGCCCCAGCATTTT. The chain joins TRBV28 to TRBJ1-5; tentatively, D is TRBD1 (5 bases). The CDR3 spans 15 residues. Per germline, CDR1 MDHEN and CDR2 SYDVKM. Trimming stripped 8 bases from V and 5 bases from J, with 19 bases between.

This clonotype was counted many times. The chain links TRBV20-1 to TRBJ2-2, with TRBD2 matching over 9 bases. The CDR3 covers 16 residues. Per the germline V gene, CDR1 is DFQATT and CDR2 is SNEGSKA (reference sequence). With 0 bases clipped from V and 7 bases from J, the junction kept 9 bases outside the gene matches. CDR3 nucleotide sequence: TGCAGTGCTAGAGATGTGCGGGAGGGCCACGTCGGGGAGCTGTTTTTT. Protein: CSARDVREGHVGELFF.

This clonotype was picked up a small number of times. This chain joins TRBV12-5 and TRBJ1-1; 9 nucleotides align to TRBD1. CDR3 size: 15 residues. Trimming took 6 bases from V and 3 from J; bases not matched to a gene: 8. Germline-derived CDR1 and CDR2 are LGHNT and FRNRAP. The CDR3 here is CASGLWTGVHTEAFF. The DNA for the CDR3 is TGTGCTAGTGGCCTCTGGACAGGGGTCCACACTGAAGCTTTCTTT.

The CDR3 sequence: CATSDSTQKEQYF. Written as DNA, the CDR3 is TGTGCCACCAGTGATTCTACGCAAAAAGAGCAGTACTTC. The chain combines TRBV24-1 with TRBJ2-7; no reliable D call. Germline lookup yields CDR1 KGHDR and CDR2 SFDVKD. This CDR3 has 13 residues. Trimming stripped 2 bases from V and 7 bases from J, with 11 bases between.

This clonotype came up many times. The DNA for the CDR3 is TGTGCCAGCAGTTACTTCGGACTAGCGGGAGGGCCGGAGACCCAGTACTTC. This sequence encodes CASSYFGLAGGPETQYF. The chain is built from TRBV6-2 or TRBV6-3 and TRBJ2-5; 15 bases align to TRBD2. CDR1 is MNHEY, CDR2 SVGEGT, per germline. V was pared by 1 base and J by 5 bases, with 5 bases of the junction left unmatched. The CDR3 loop spans 17 amino acids.

In its sample, this clonotype was seen many times. This chain uses TRBV27 with TRBJ2-3; TRBD1 matches at 7 bases. V was clipped by 6 bases and J by 3 bases; unmatched bases: 9. Germline CDR1 is MNHEY and CDR2 is SMNVEV (reference sequence). CDR3 length: 15 amino acids. CDR3 nucleotide sequence: TGTGCCAGCAGACGCAGACAGGGTACAACAGATACGCAGTATTTT. Encoded protein: CASRRRQGTTDTQYF.